The 12 T cell receptor beta chains below were found in one sample sequenced in a study of memory CD4+ T cells and cytomegalovirus serostatus. The sort gate was single viable CD3+CD4+CD8-CD45RO+ cells for memory CD4+ T cells. Some clones are missing from TCRdb's copy, which holds only in-frame ones; the method was immunoSEQ multiplex PCR. The table lists tens of thousands of clones, approximately 81% of them singletons, with 1.1% in the top ten. Sequencing was performed on memory CD4+ T cells from blood. These receptors came from an adult in good health and CMV-seronegative.

This sequence joins TRBV7-6 and TRBJ2-6; 11 nucleotides agree with TRBD1. CDR3 length: 16 residues. V dropped 8 bases and J dropped 1; count of bases not matched to a gene: 4. Germline-derived CDR1 and CDR2 are SGHVS and FNYEAQ. The CDR3 DNA sequence: TGTGCCAGCGCCCGGGACAGGGGGTCTGGGGCCAACGTCCTGACTTTC. Encoded protein: CASARDRGSGANVLTF.

The chain couples TRBV9 to TRBJ2-3, with D perhaps TRBD1 (6 bases). The CDR3 is 16 amino acids. The germline CDR1 and CDR2 sequences are SGDLS and YYNGEE. V shed 3 bases and J shed 0 bases, with 14 bases lying between them. CDR3 residues: CASSASQGTSTDTQYF. DNA of the CDR3: TGTGCCAGCAGCGCCTCCCAGGGGACCAGCACAGATACGCAGTATTTT. Filled out from reference TRBV9 and TRBJ2-3, the complete variable domain reads DSGVTQTPKHLITATGQRVTLRCSPRSGDLSVYWYQQSLDQGLQFLIQYYNGEERAKGNILERFSAQQFPDLHSELNLSSLELGDSALYFCASSASQGTSTDTQYFGPGTRLTVL.

The chain couples TRBV6-6 to TRBJ1-2; D is unclear. The germline V gene encodes CDR1 MNHNY and CDR2 SVGAGI (reference sequence). V dropped 0 bases and J dropped 8 bases, with 13 bases sitting between them. This CDR3 comprises 14 residues. CDR3 DNA: TGTGCCAGCAGTTACTCGTCGACCTCTCAGGGCTACACCTTC. It codes for CASSYSSTSQGYTF.

V usage is TRBV6-6 and J usage is TRBJ1-5; TRBD1 matches 8 bases. The CDR3 is 14 residues long. Germline-derived CDR1 and CDR2 are MNHNY and SVGAGI (reference sequence). V lost 5 bases and J lost 4; bases outside the gene matches: 4. The CDR3 DNA sequence: TGTGCCAGCAGTACCAGGACAGGGAATCAGCCCCAGCATTTT. This translates into CASSTRTGNQPQHF.

The chain is built from TRBV5-4 and TRBJ2-3; TRBD2 matches at 14 bases. This CDR3 region has 15 residues. The germline V gene has CDR1 SGHNT and CDR2 YYREEE (reference sequence). With 0 bases clipped from V and 9 bases from J, the junction kept 3 bases outside the gene matches. The CDR3 spells CASSLGTSGRFTQYF. CDR3 DNA: TGTGCCAGCAGCTTGGGGACTAGCGGGAGGTTCACGCAGTATTTT.

This clone was observed a handful of times. The gene calls are TRBV5-1 and TRBJ1-4; no definite D call. V lost 4 bases and J 0 bases, leaving 10 bases between the germline ends. CDR1 SGHRS and CDR2 YFSETQ come from the germline V gene. The CDR3 runs 15 residues. This CDR3 reads CASSATDPTNEKLFF. CDR3 nucleotides: TGCGCCAGCAGCGCGACGGATCCAACTAATGAAAAACTGTTTTTT.

V usage is TRBV2 and J usage is TRBJ1-2; 7 nucleotides agree with TRBD1. CDR1 is SNHLY and CDR2 is FYNNEI in the germline V gene. With V trimmed by 7 bases and J by 0 bases, 8 bases remained unmatched. There are 15 residues in the CDR3. CDR3 DNA: TGTGCCAGCATCGCGACAGGGCATACTAACTATGGCTACACCTTC. Amino acids: CASIATGHTNYGYTF.

The chain couples TRBV2 to TRBJ2-5; possible D gene TRBD2, 7 bases. TRBJ2-7 matches the DNA end more closely, so the J call is doubtful. There are 13 residues in the CDR3. Germline V gene data show CDR1 as SNHLY and CDR2 as FYNNEI. The CDR3 region is CASRPGGHYEQYF. The CDR3 nucleotides read TGTGCCAGCAGACCCGGGGGGCACTACGAGCAGTACTTC.

The genes are TRBV25-1 and TRBJ2-1, with 7 bases aligning to TRBD2. CDR1 is MGHDK, CDR2 SYGVNS, per germline. Unmatched junction bases numbered 11, after V lost 7 bases and J lost 2 bases. The CDR3 has 16 residues. The CDR3 loop reads CASTSLRGRAYNEQFF. In DNA, the CDR3 is TGTGCCAGCACATCTCTCCGGGGGAGGGCCTACAATGAGCAGTTCTTC.

In this sample, this clone turned up once. Germline is not matched at one junction end, which may reflect a read error. The chain employs TRBV5-4 and TRBJ1-2, with D unresolved. The CDR3 is 14 amino acids. Germline CDR1 and CDR2: SGHNT and YYREEE (reference sequence). In nucleotides, the CDR3 is TGTGCCAGCAGTTTGGATTTTGGCCCCTATGGCTACACCTTC. It is translated as CASSLDFGPYGYTF.

The J gene is TRBJ2-7, the V gene TRBV6-5; 9 positions match TRBD1. V lost 2 bases, J lost 4 bases, and 0 bases stayed unmatched. The CDR3 is made up of 13 amino acids. The germline V gene has CDR1 MNHEY and CDR2 SVGAGI. CDR3 sequence reads: CASSYGTGYEQYF. CDR3 coding DNA: TGTGCCAGCAGTTACGGGACAGGGTACGAGCAGTACTTC.

This clone was recorded once. The chain combines TRBV6-6 with TRBJ1-1, with 8 bases identical to TRBD1. V trimming: 5 bases; J trimming: 5 bases; junction bases outside the gene matches: 10. CDR3 length equals 15 residues. Germline CDR1 MNHNY, CDR2 SVGAGI (reference sequence). In DNA, the CDR3 is TGTGCCAGCAGTGCCCGACAGGGGACGGAAACTGAAGCTTTCTTT. Amino acid sequence: CASSARQGTETEAFF.